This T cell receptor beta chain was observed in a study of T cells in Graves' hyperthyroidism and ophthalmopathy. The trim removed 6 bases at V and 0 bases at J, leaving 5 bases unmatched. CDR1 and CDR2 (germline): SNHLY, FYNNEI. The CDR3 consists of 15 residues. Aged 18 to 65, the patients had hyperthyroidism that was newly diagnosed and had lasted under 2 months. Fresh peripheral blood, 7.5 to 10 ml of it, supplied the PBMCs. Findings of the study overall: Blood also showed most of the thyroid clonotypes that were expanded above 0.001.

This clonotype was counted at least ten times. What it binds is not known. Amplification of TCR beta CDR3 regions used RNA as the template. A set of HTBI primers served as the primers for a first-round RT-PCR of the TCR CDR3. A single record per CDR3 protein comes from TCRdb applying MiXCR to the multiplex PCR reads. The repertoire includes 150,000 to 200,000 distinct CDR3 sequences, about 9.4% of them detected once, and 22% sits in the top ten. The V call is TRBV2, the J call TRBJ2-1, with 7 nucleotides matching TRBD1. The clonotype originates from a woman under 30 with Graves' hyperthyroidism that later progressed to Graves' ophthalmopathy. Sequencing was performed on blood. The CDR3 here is CASRIRGSSYNEQFF. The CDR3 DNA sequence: TGTGCCAGCAGGATCAGGGGGAGCTCCTACAATGAGCAGTTCTTC.